This TCR beta chain was found in a study of T cells in Graves' hyperthyroidism and ophthalmopathy. Template material for amplifying TCR beta CDR3 regions consisted of RNA transcripts. When the TCR CDR3 underwent first-round RT-PCR, the HTBI primer set was used. TCRdb redid the calling of the multiplex PCR reads with MiXCR, one entry per CDR3 protein. The repertoire holds over 350,000 distinct CDR3 sequences, with about 15% as singletons. Disease duration was under 3 months in the ophthalmopathy patients, who also had a Clinical Activity Score of at least 3 and a NOSPECS grade of at least 4. V lost 3 bases and J 0 bases, leaving 13 bases between the germline ends. The CDR3 loop spans 16 amino acids. The germline CDR1 and CDR2 sequences are SGHNT and YYREEE (reference sequence).

The sample consisted of blood. This receptor was obtained from a young man with Graves' ophthalmopathy. This sequence joins TRBV5-4 and TRBJ2-1; D may be TRBD2 (6 bases). DNA of the CDR3: TGTGCCAGCAGCTCTGGAGGGATAAGCTCCTACAATGAGCAGTTCTTC. Residues: CASSSGGISSYNEQFF.